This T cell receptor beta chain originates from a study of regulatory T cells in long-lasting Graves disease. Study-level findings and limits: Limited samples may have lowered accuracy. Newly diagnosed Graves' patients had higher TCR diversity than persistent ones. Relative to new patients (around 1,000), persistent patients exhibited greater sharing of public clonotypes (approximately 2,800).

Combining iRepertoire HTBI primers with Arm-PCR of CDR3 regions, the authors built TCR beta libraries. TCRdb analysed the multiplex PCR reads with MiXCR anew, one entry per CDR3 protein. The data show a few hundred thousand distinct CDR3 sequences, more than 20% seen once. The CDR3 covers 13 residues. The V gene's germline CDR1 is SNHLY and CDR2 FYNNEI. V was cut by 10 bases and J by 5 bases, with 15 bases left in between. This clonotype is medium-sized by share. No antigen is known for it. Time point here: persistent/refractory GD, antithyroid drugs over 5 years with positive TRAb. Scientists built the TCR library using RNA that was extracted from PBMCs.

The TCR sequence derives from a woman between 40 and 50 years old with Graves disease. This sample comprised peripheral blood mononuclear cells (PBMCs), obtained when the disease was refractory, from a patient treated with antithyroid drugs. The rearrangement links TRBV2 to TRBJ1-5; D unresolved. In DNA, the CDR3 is TGTGCCACCCCAATATGTGGGGATCAGCCCCAGCATTTT. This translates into CATPICGDQPQHF. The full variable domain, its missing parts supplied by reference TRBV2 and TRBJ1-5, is EPEVTQTPSHQVTQMGQEVILRCVPISNHLYFYWYRQILGQKVEFLVSFYNNEISEKSEIFDDQFSVERPDGSNFTLKIRSTKLEDSAMYFCATPICGDQPQHFGDGTRLSIL.